These 29 T cell receptor beta chains were sequenced from one sample in a study of blood T cells in healthy people across ages. A second roughly 7 to 11 cycle PCR used barcoded and J-beta primers. TCRdb ran MiXCR on the 5' RACE reads and lists one entry per CDR3 protein. Of some 1.4 million distinct CDR3 sequences in the sample, around 42% were seen once. The sample consisted of blood. Receptors were obtained from a woman aged 18-30 years in good health.

Turning to this clonotype: At one boundary the junction diverges from the germline segment, which might be a read error. CDR3 sequence: CASRNAGTSSYSEQFF. Written as DNA, the CDR3 is TGTGCCAGCAGGAACGCCGGCACGAGCTCCTACAGTGAGCAGTTCTTC. V is TRBV7-2 and J is TRBJ2-1, with no clear D. Germline V CDR1 and CDR2: SGHTA, FQGNSA. This CDR3 is built from 16 residues. Full variable domain (rest looked up from reference TRBV7-2 and TRBJ2-1): GAGVSQSPSNKVTEKGKDVELRCDPISGHTALYWYRQSLGQGLEFLIYFQGNSAPDKSGLPSDRFSAERTGGSVSTLTIQRTQQEDSAVYLCASRNAGTSSYSEQFFGPGTRLTVL.

This sequence joins TRBV5-6 and TRBJ2-2; no definite D call. CDR3 length equals 15 residues. The V end was cut by 4 bases, the J end by 7 bases, with 17 bases between. Germline CDR1 reads SGHDT; CDR2 reads YYEEEE. CDR3 sequence (DNA): TGTGCCAGCAGCCCCGGAGCCCTTTCGGTCGGGGAGCTGTTTTTT. Translation: CASSPGALSVGELFF.

Only a few counts were recorded for this clonotype. V gene TRBV27 combines with J gene TRBJ2-5; no reliable D call. TRBJ2-7 explains the end of the DNA better; the J call may be wrong. The CDR3 runs to 15 residues. Germline-derived CDR1 and CDR2 are MNHEY and SMNVEV (reference sequence). Here the CDR3 reads CASSLVSGLAHEQYF. For the CDR3, the DNA is TGTGCCAGCAGTTTAGTATCTGGGTTGGCGCACGAGCAGTACTTC.

Concerning this clonotype: Its ends do not fully match the called genes, so a read error is possible. V gene TRBV27 combines with J gene TRBJ2-3; D assignment may be TRBD1 or TRBD2 (6 bases each). The CDR3 sequence is 14 residues long. Germline-derived CDR1 and CDR2 are MNHEY and SMNVEV (reference sequence). The CDR3 DNA is TGTGCCTGCAGTTTCCCCACAGGGAGGGATACGCAGTATTTT. It specifies CACSFPTGRDTQYF.

This clonotype was recorded once. The V call is TRBV2, the J call TRBJ2-7, with TRBD2 identical over 10 bases. The V gene end was trimmed by 6 bases and the J gene end by 5 bases; junction bases not matched to a gene: 4. This CDR3 comprises 13 residues. Germline V gene data show CDR1 as SNHLY and CDR2 as FYNNEI. The CDR3 region has the DNA TGTGCCAGCAGGGAGCGGGAGGGTGACGAGCAGTACTTC. This encodes CASREREGDEQYF.

As for this clonotype: A read error may produce the germline difference seen at one junction end. The chain recombines TRBV29-1 with TRBJ2-3; D assignment may be TRBD1 or TRBD2 (5 bases each). The CDR3 contains 15 residues. Looked up from germline, CDR1 is SQVTM and CDR2 is ANQGSEA. The CDR3 protein is CGVDAGDEFTDTQYF. The CDR3 bases are TGCGGCGTTGATGCCGGGGACGAATTCACAGATACGCAGTATTTT.

In this sample, this clonotype turned up many times. The J gene is TRBJ2-5, the V gene TRBV10-3; no definite D call. Deletions cut 6 bases from V and 2 bases from J, with 4 bases between. The CDR3 length is 11 residues. Per germline, CDR1 ENHRY and CDR2 SYGVKD. The CDR3 DNA sequence: TGTGCCATCAGCCAACAAGAGACCCAGTACTTC. This gives the protein CAISQQETQYF.

The chain carries TRBV10-3 and TRBJ2-5; 11 positions agree with TRBD2. Looked up from germline, CDR1 is ENHRY and CDR2 is SYGVKD. Losses at the gene ends were 3 bases for V and 13 bases for J; bases not matched to a gene: 16. The CDR3 is made up of 16 amino acids. Here the CDR3 reads CAISDAGTSGNLNVYF. Written as DNA, the CDR3 is TGTGCCATCAGTGACGCCGGGACTAGCGGAAACTTGAACGTGTACTTC.

The V call is TRBV10-3, the J call TRBJ1-6, with D perhaps matching TRBD1 (6 bases). CDR3 length: 15 amino acids. The germline CDR1 and CDR2 sequences are ENHRY and SYGVKD. Trimming removed 2 bases at V and 5 bases at J, with 10 bases between. CDR3 DNA: TGTGCCATCAGTGAGAACAGGGAGAATAATTCACCCCTCCACTTT. Protein: CAISENRENNSPLHF.

J is TRBJ2-5 and V is TRBV11-2; 7 bases match TRBD2. In germline, CDR1 is SGHAT, CDR2 FQNNGV. The CDR3 spans 14 residues. V shed 6 bases, J shed 5 bases, and the junction held 9 bases outside the gene matches. The CDR3 DNA follows: TGTGCCAGCAGTGTGGGCGGGAGCCCGGAGACCCAGTACTTC. It yields the protein CASSVGGSPETQYF.

This clonotype has a handful of counts. This chain's CDR3 is CASSWTSGGTPSYEQYF. The DNA for the CDR3 is TGTGCCAGCAGTTGGACTAGCGGGGGAACCCCCTCCTACGAGCAGTACTTC. The chain is built from TRBV6-5 and TRBJ2-7; 13 bases are a match to TRBD2. V lost 4 bases to trimming and J lost 0 bases; unmatched junction nucleotides: 6. CDR1 and CDR2 (germline): MNHEY, SVGAGI. The CDR3 spans 17 residues.

The V call is TRBV29-1, the J call TRBJ2-5; 10 nucleotides match TRBD1. Germline loops: CDR1 SQVTM, CDR2 ANQGSEA. V dropped 6 bases and J dropped 5; count of bases not matched to a gene: 15. The CDR3 contains 16 residues. The CDR3 reads CSVPEGWTGGGETQYF. The CDR3 nucleotides read TGCAGCGTCCCAGAAGGTTGGACAGGGGGGGGGGAGACCCAGTACTTC.

This chain uses TRBV5-1 with TRBJ2-2; possible D gene TRBD2, 7 bases. CDR1 and CDR2 from the germline V gene are SGHRS and YFSETQ. The V and J ends lost 8 bases and 5 bases respectively, with 31 bases between them. This CDR3 region has 19 residues. The CDR3 sequence is CASWGAGGPSPSTTGELFF. Written as DNA, the CDR3 is TGCGCCAGTTGGGGAGCCGGGGGGCCTTCCCCCTCAACTACCGGGGAGCTGTTTTTT.

This clonotype occurred a few times. The V and J genes are TRBV4-1 and TRBJ2-1; 15 bases agree with TRBD2. Germline V gene sequence: CDR1 MGHRA, CDR2 YSYEKL. The CDR3 loop spans 17 amino acids. After removal of 5 bases from V and 6 bases from J, the junction contained 8 bases not matched to a gene. The DNA for the CDR3 is TGCGCCAGCAGCGGACGGACTAGCGGGAGGGGTGGCAATGAGCAGTTCTTC. Residues: CASSGRTSGRGGNEQFF.

The chain combines TRBV6-5 with TRBJ2-3; unclear D gene. CDR3 length: 14 residues. Germline loops: CDR1 MNHEY, CDR2 SVGAGI. Trimming took 0 bases from V and 5 from J, leaving 9 bases between them. The CDR3 sequence is CASSYSSGLDTQYF. As DNA, the CDR3 is TGTGCCAGCAGTTACTCGTCTGGTCTAGATACGCAGTATTTT.

This clonotype came up once. The chain carries TRBV7-8 and TRBJ2-7, with D perhaps matching TRBD1 (5 bases). The germline V gene encodes CDR1 SGHVS and CDR2 FQNEAQ. Trimming stripped 2 bases from V and 2 bases from J, with 13 bases between. The CDR3 runs to 15 residues. CDR3 DNA sequence: TGTGCCAGCAGCTTAAACACAGGACCGACCTACGAGCAGTACTTC. It codes for CASSLNTGPTYEQYF.

This rearrangement joins TRBV20-1 to TRBJ2-3; TRBD2 aligns across 7 bases. The CDR3 is 14 residues long. The V gene's germline CDR1 is DFQATT and CDR2 SNEGSKA (reference sequence). The J segment lost 3 bases and the V segment lost 6 bases, leaving 9 bases of the junction unmatched. The CDR3 is CSATRGGSTDTQYF. The DNA for the CDR3 is TGCAGTGCCACCCGGGGCGGGAGTACAGATACGCAGTATTTT.

The J gene is TRBJ1-5, the V gene TRBV4-1; possible D gene TRBD1, 5 bases. The V gene's germline CDR1 is MGHRA and CDR2 YSYEKL. The CDR3 loop spans 15 amino acids. With 1 base removed from V and 5 bases from J, the gap between germline ends came to 12 bases. CDR3 coding DNA: TGCGCCAGCAGCCAAGGGCCAGGGACGCATCAGCCCCAGCATTTT. Encoded protein: CASSQGPGTHQPQHF.

The chain employs TRBV7-2 and TRBJ2-7; D unresolved. Germline CDR1 and CDR2: SGHTA and FQGNSA. CDR3 length: 15 residues. V was cut by 6 bases and J by 0 bases, with 15 bases left in between. CDR3 region: CASRGSDTSSYEQYF. CDR3 sequence (DNA): TGTGCCAGCAGGGGCTCGGATACGAGCTCCTACGAGCAGTACTTC.

The rearrangement links TRBV6-5 to TRBJ1-1, with D possibly matching TRBD1 (5 bases). Deletions cut 0 bases from V and 6 bases from J, with 11 bases between. Germline values: CDR1 MNHEY, CDR2 SVGAGI. This CDR3 has 14 amino acids. CDR3 bases: TGTGCCAGCAGTTACTCGGCAGGGTATGCTGAAGCTTTCTTT. Translating it yields CASSYSAGYAEAFF.

The chain combines TRBV9 with TRBJ2-6; D is possibly TRBD1 (7 bases). Between the trimmed V and J ends, which lost 9 bases and 0 bases, there was a span of 19 bases. The CDR3 covers 17 residues. Germline V lookup: CDR1 SGDLS, CDR2 YYNGEE. The CDR3 bases are TGTGCCACATCGACAGGGAGGACGATCTCTGGGGCCAACGTCCTGACTTTC. This encodes CATSTGRTISGANVLTF.

The chain couples TRBV4-1 to TRBJ2-5; weak D call: TRBD2 (6 bases). Germline CDR1 reads MGHRA; CDR2 reads YSYEKL. The CDR3 totals 16 residues. Trimming took 4 bases from V and 0 from J, leaving 15 bases between them. The CDR3 spells CASSPRGVRYQETQYF. The DNA of the CDR3 is TGCGCCAGCAGCCCTCGCGGGGTACGGTACCAAGAGACCCAGTACTTC.

The chain joins TRBV28 to TRBJ2-1; possible D gene TRBD1, 6 bases. Germline V lookup: CDR1 MDHEN, CDR2 SYDVKM. This CDR3 is built from 12 residues. Trimming shortened V by 5 bases and J by 13 bases, and 15 bases separated the two germline ends. The CDR3 spells CASSLMAGDQFF. The DNA for the CDR3 is TGTGCCAGCAGTCTAATGGCAGGGGACCAGTTCTTC.

The genes are TRBV5-1 and TRBJ2-5; 7 bases are shared with TRBD2. V trimming: 4 bases; J trimming: 5 bases; junction bases outside the gene matches: 11. This CDR3 is 15 amino acids long. Germline values: CDR1 SGHRS, CDR2 YFSETQ. In DNA, the CDR3 is TGCGCCAGCAGCGGGAATGCGGGAGTATGGGAGACCCAGTACTTC. The encoded protein is CASSGNAGVWETQYF. The full variable domain, in which reference TRBV5-1 and TRBJ2-5 provide the parts outside the CDR3, is KAGVTQTPRYLIKTRGQQVTLSCSPISGHRSVSWYQQTPGQGLQFLFEYFSETQRNKGNFPGRFSGRQFSNSRSEMNVSTLELGDSALYLCASSGNAGVWETQYFGPGTRLLVL.

This clonotype came up a few times. The J gene is TRBJ2-7, the V gene TRBV6-2 or TRBV6-3, with D maybe TRBD2 (6 bases). V shed 0 bases and J shed 2 bases, with 11 bases lying between them. CDR1 MNHEY and CDR2 SVGEGT come from the germline V gene. CDR3 length equals 15 residues. In DNA, the CDR3 is TGTGCCAGCAGTTACTCCGGCGGGGCCACCTACGAGCAGTACTTC. Its protein product is CASSYSGGATYEQYF.

The chain carries TRBV3-1 and TRBJ2-1, with D maybe TRBD2 (5 bases). The CDR3 is made up of 14 amino acids. Germline V gene data show CDR1 as LGHDT and CDR2 as YNNKEL (reference sequence). V lost 1 base to trimming and J lost 6 bases, with 10 bases between them. Written as DNA, the CDR3 is TGTGCCAGCAGCCAAGGGAGGTTTCGCAATGAGCAGTTCTTC. Its protein is CASSQGRFRNEQFF.

The rearrangement uses TRBV15 and TRBJ1-5; 8 nucleotides match TRBD1. V dropped 0 bases and J dropped 4; count of bases not matched to a gene: 14. Germline CDR1 reads LNHNV; CDR2 reads YYDKDF (reference sequence). This CDR3 comprises 19 residues. CDR3 nucleotides: TGTGCCACCAGCAGAGATCGAAAAACAGGGGGTAATGGTAATCAGCCCCAGCATTTT. Translated: CATSRDRKTGGNGNQPQHF.

This clonotype appeared many times. The chain recombines TRBV5-1 with TRBJ2-3; D is perhaps TRBD2 (6 bases). CDR3 length: 15 residues. Germline V gives CDR1 SGHRS, CDR2 YFSETQ. Trimming removed 5 bases at V and 2 bases at J, with 15 bases between. The CDR3 DNA is TGCGCCAGCAGTTTCACTGGGGGGACCACAGATACGCAGTATTTT. Its translation: CASSFTGGTTDTQYF. Based on the CDR3 plus reference TRBV5-1 and TRBJ2-3, the full variable domain is KAGVTQTPRYLIKTRGQQVTLSCSPISGHRSVSWYQQTPGQGLQFLFEYFSETQRNKGNFPGRFSGRQFSNSRSEMNVSTLELGDSALYLCASSFTGGTTDTQYFGPGTRLTVL.

The chain has TRBV12-3 or TRBV12-4 and TRBJ1-1; D perhaps matches TRBD1 (6 bases). The V end lost 7 bases, the J end lost 1 base, and 13 bases lay between the germline ends. The CDR3 is made up of 14 amino acids. This CDR3 reads CASTKTGPNTEAFF. CDR3 in DNA: TGTGCCAGCACCAAGACAGGCCCGAACACTGAAGCTTTCTTT.